The 28 T cell receptor beta chains presented below share a single source sample, sequenced in a study of cytomegalovirus exposure and HLA in healthy donors. The PCR contained 60 Vbeta and 13 Jbeta primers. Using immunoSEQ multiplex PCR, the repertoire was profiled, and TCRdb retains in-frame clones only, with some absent. The sample shows about 160,000 clones, around 88% of them seen only once. Sequencing was carried out using PBMCs. These receptor sequences come from a woman in her 30s in good health and CMV-seronegative.

The rearrangement links TRBV19 to TRBJ1-5, with D unclear. The V gene's germline CDR1 is LNHDA and CDR2 SQIVND (reference sequence). The V end was cut by 7 bases, the J end by 2 bases, with 12 bases between. The CDR3 runs to 14 residues. CDR3 sequence (DNA): TGTGCCAGTAAGGTCGAGGGTGGCAATCAGCCCCAGCATTTT. Residues: CASKVEGGNQPQHF.

The chain joins TRBV6-1 to TRBJ2-1; a weak D match, TRBD1 (5 bases). The CDR3 length is 16 residues. The ends were cut back, 0 bases at V and 2 bases at J, with 11 bases in the middle. Germline V lookup: CDR1 MNHNS, CDR2 SASEGT. CDR3 in DNA: TGTGCCAGCAGTGAAGCAGGGGTTTGGCCCTACAATGAGCAGTTCTTC. This codes for CASSEAGVWPYNEQFF.

CDR3: CASSKQGSNQPQHF. CDR3 DNA: TGCGCCAGCAGCAAACAGGGAAGCAATCAGCCCCAGCATTTT. The rearrangement joins TRBV5-1 to TRBJ1-5; the D gene is possibly TRBD1 (6 bases). Per the germline V gene, CDR1 is SGHRS and CDR2 is YFSETQ. V gave up 4 bases and J gave up 1 base, with 9 bases separating them. The length of the CDR3 is 14 residues.

This chain connects TRBV6-1 to TRBJ2-7; 10 bases align to TRBD1. Germline CDR1 MNHNS, CDR2 SASEGT. The CDR3 contains 14 residues. The trim removed 2 bases at V and 6 bases at J, leaving 4 bases unmatched. CDR3 loop: CASSERGQGSEQYF. The CDR3 nucleotides are TGTGCCAGCAGTGAACGGGGACAGGGGTCCGAGCAGTACTTC.

This clone has a handful of counts. This rearrangement joins TRBV6-5 to TRBJ1-5, with 12 nucleotides matching TRBD1. The CDR3 runs 15 residues. The germline CDR1 and CDR2 sequences are MNHEY and SVGAGI. The trim removed 5 bases at V and 4 bases at J, leaving 3 bases unmatched. CDR3 in amino acids: CASSRDRGPNQPQHF. The CDR3 DNA reads TGTGCCAGCAGTCGGGACAGGGGGCCTAATCAGCCCCAGCATTTT.

The chain is built from TRBV7-8 and TRBJ2-5; TRBD2 matches at 8 bases. The CDR3 totals 15 residues. The germline gives CDR1 SGHVS, CDR2 FQNEAQ. Losses at the gene ends were 2 bases for V and 5 bases for J; bases not matched to a gene: 7. The CDR3 loop is CASSLRLAIHETQYF. DNA of the CDR3: TGTGCCAGCAGCTTACGACTAGCGATCCACGAGACCCAGTACTTC.

V is TRBV9 and J is TRBJ1-1; 7 bases map to TRBD1. The CDR3 contains 14 residues. The V gene end was trimmed by 4 bases and the J gene end by 4 bases; junction bases not matched to a gene: 7. Germline V gene sequence: CDR1 SGDLS, CDR2 YYNGEE. The CDR3 is CASSLLDRATEAFF. The CDR3 DNA follows: TGTGCCAGCAGCCTCCTTGACAGGGCCACTGAAGCTTTCTTT.

The chain has TRBV2 and TRBJ2-3, with D possibly matching TRBD2 (7 bases). V lost 4 bases to trimming and J lost 4 bases, with 12 bases between them. Germline CDR1 reads SNHLY; CDR2 reads FYNNEI. This CDR3 spans 14 amino acids. The CDR3: CASSVGGQPDTQYF. DNA of the CDR3: TGTGCCAGCAGTGTGGGGGGGCAGCCAGATACGCAGTATTTT.

The sample holds one count of this clone. J is TRBJ2-5 and V is TRBV11-2, with D perhaps matching TRBD1 (5 bases). Germline CDR1 reads SGHAT; CDR2 reads FQNNGV. Trimming pared 2 bases from V and 5 bases from J, leaving 15 bases between. CDR3 length equals 15 residues. The CDR3 spells CASSLHRWLGETQYF. CDR3 coding DNA: TGTGCCAGCAGCTTACACAGGTGGTTGGGGGAGACCCAGTACTTC.

The genes are TRBV5-1 and TRBJ2-5; a possible D gene is TRBD2 (7 bases). Trimming took off 0 bases at V and 1 base at J, with 10 bases between the two ends. The germline V gene encodes CDR1 SGHRS and CDR2 YFSETQ. The CDR3 is made up of 15 amino acids. DNA of the CDR3: TGCGCCAGCAGCTTGGTGGCGGGGGCCCAAGAGACCCAGTACTTC. Its translation is CASSLVAGAQETQYF. Full variable domain (rest looked up from reference TRBV5-1 and TRBJ2-5): KAGVTQTPRYLIKTRGQQVTLSCSPISGHRSVSWYQQTPGQGLQFLFEYFSETQRNKGNFPGRFSGRQFSNSRSEMNVSTLELGDSALYLCASSLVAGAQETQYFGPGTRLLVL.

CDR3 loop: CASSLRSGTLWNEQFF. Here the CDR3 DNA reads TGCGCCAGCAGCTTGCGTTCCGGGACTCTGTGGAATGAGCAGTTCTTC. This chain links TRBV5-1 with TRBJ2-1; a weak D match, TRBD2 (6 bases). Germline V gene lookup returns CDR1 SGHRS and CDR2 YFSETQ. Trimming left V 1 base short and J 7 bases short, with 18 bases between. This CDR3 comprises 16 residues. Using reference TRBV5-1 and TRBJ2-1 for the parts outside the CDR3, the full variable domain is KAGVTQTPRYLIKTRGQQVTLSCSPISGHRSVSWYQQTPGQGLQFLFEYFSETQRNKGNFPGRFSGRQFSNSRSEMNVSTLELGDSALYLCASSLRSGTLWNEQFFGPGTRLTVL.

This clone was counted a single time. The rearrangement uses TRBV29-1 and TRBJ2-7, with TRBD1 as a possible D gene (6 bases). Trimming took off 4 bases at V and 5 bases at J, with 15 bases between the two ends. Germline CDR1 is SQVTM and CDR2 is ANQGSEA. The CDR3 spans 13 residues. The CDR3 loop is CSVVQGDPHEQYF. For the CDR3, the DNA is TGCAGCGTTGTACAGGGCGACCCCCACGAGCAGTACTTC.

The genes are TRBV30 and TRBJ1-2; D unclear. CDR1 is GTSNPN, CDR2 SVGIG, per germline (reference sequence). The CDR3 covers 14 residues. V was shortened by 0 bases and J by 3 bases, with 11 bases between the two germline ends. The CDR3 sequence is CAWSVNPADYGYTF. The DNA for the CDR3 is TGTGCCTGGAGTGTAAATCCGGCGGACTATGGCTACACCTTC.

This clone was seen only once. The rearrangement uses TRBV19 and TRBJ2-1; the match to TRBD2 covers 8 bases. V lost 7 bases and J lost 1; bases outside the gene matches: 9. CDR3 size: 16 residues. Germline values: CDR1 LNHDA, CDR2 SQIVND (reference sequence). CDR3 sequence: CASTLGGGLSYNEQFF. The CDR3, as DNA: TGTGCCAGTACTTTAGGCGGGGGGCTTTCCTACAATGAGCAGTTCTTC.

The J gene is TRBJ2-5, the V gene TRBV10-1, with D perhaps matching TRBD2 (6 bases). V dropped 4 bases and J dropped 2 bases, with 14 bases sitting between them. In germline, CDR1 is WNHNN, CDR2 SYGVQD (reference sequence). This CDR3 has 15 residues. CDR3 residues: CASSGGSTRQETQYF. The DNA of the CDR3 is TGCGCCAGCAGTGGGGGCTCGACTAGGCAAGAGACCCAGTACTTC.

This clone was counted between two and nine times. V gene TRBV6-1 combines with J gene TRBJ1-1, with 7 bases identical to TRBD1. The CDR3 loop spans 12 amino acids. The germline V gene has CDR1 MNHNS and CDR2 SASEGT. The V segment lost 6 bases and the J segment 6 bases; nucleotides outside the gene matches: 4. CDR3 in amino acids: CASSRDSSEAFF. For the CDR3, the DNA is TGTGCCAGCAGCCGGGACAGCTCTGAAGCTTTCTTT.

This clone was seen only a few times. Since no conserved phenylalanine or tryptophan closes the CDR3, a read error is the likely cause. The limits of the CDR3 on the DNA are not certain, so only TCRdb's listed CDR3 is given. V is TRBV27 and J is TRBJ1-1; no check of the table's D call, TRBD1, against the DNA was made. CDR1 and CDR2 from the germline V gene are MNHEY and SMNVEV (reference sequence). The CDR3 extends over 8 residues, inclusive of both ends. The CDR3 protein is CASIMGRV.

This sequence joins TRBV27 and TRBJ1-2; D gene uncertain. Between the trimmed V and J ends, which lost 6 bases and 4 bases, there was a span of 24 bases. This CDR3 is built from 17 residues. The germline CDR1 and CDR2 sequences are MNHEY and SMNVEV (reference sequence). The CDR3 reads CASSSSLAASRAYGYTF. CDR3 bases: TGTGCCAGCAGCTCCTCCCTGGCGGCCAGCAGAGCCTATGGCTACACCTTC.

The chain recombines TRBV5-1 with TRBJ2-7; D remains ambiguous. Germline V lookup: CDR1 SGHRS, CDR2 YFSETQ. Trimming pared 0 bases from V and 6 bases from J, leaving 7 bases between. This CDR3 comprises 12 residues. The CDR3 region has the DNA TGCGCCAGCAGCTTGGGACACGGCGAGCAGTACTTC. Residues: CASSLGHGEQYF.

DNA for the CDR3: TGTGCCAGCAGTGACAGGTCCCTGACTCCGGGGGGGACCGGGGAGCTGTTTTTT. It is translated as CASSDRSLTPGGTGELFF. V is TRBV2 and J is TRBJ2-2, with 8 nucleotides matching TRBD2. V shed 3 bases and J 5 bases; nucleotides not matched to a gene: 14. Germline V lookup: CDR1 SNHLY, CDR2 FYNNEI. The CDR3 runs to 18 residues.

The chain links TRBV7-8 to TRBJ2-7, with 11 bases that match TRBD2. Germline loops: CDR1 SGHVS, CDR2 FQNEAQ. This CDR3 region has 15 residues. The trim removed 4 bases at V and 1 base at J, leaving 3 bases unmatched. CDR3 sequence: CASSYSSGGSYEQYF. The CDR3 DNA follows: TGTGCCAGCAGCTATTCTAGCGGGGGGTCCTACGAGCAGTACTTC.

The V and J genes are TRBV7-2 and TRBJ2-7, with 8 bases matching TRBD1. Germline CDR1 and CDR2: SGHTA and FQGNSA. CDR3 length: 15 amino acids. V lost 4 bases and J lost 6; bases outside the gene matches: 11. The CDR3 is CASSSGQGWLGEQYF. The CDR3 coding sequence is TGTGCCAGCAGCTCTGGACAGGGTTGGCTCGGCGAGCAGTACTTC.

The chain's CDR3 is CASSLWRGLAKNIQYF. Here the CDR3 DNA reads TGTGCCAGCAGCTTGTGGCGGGGACTAGCCAAAAACATTCAGTACTTC. The gene calls are TRBV7-9 and TRBJ2-4, with D perhaps TRBD2 (6 bases). Trimming took 3 bases from V and 0 from J, leaving 12 bases between them. Germline CDR1 is SEHNR and CDR2 is FQNEAQ (reference sequence). The CDR3 sequence is 16 residues long.

V usage is TRBV7-2 and J usage is TRBJ2-5; TRBD1 agrees at 7 bases. The CDR3 is made up of 14 amino acids. From germline, CDR1 is SGHTA and CDR2 FQGNSA. The V segment lost 5 bases and the J segment 7 bases; nucleotides outside the gene matches: 10. CDR3 amino acids: CASSPARGLRTQYF. The CDR3 DNA sequence: TGTGCCAGCAGCCCTGCGAGGGGGCTGCGGACCCAGTACTTC.

The genes are TRBV10-3 and TRBJ2-1; 8 nucleotides line up with TRBD2. Trimming cost V 3 bases and J 7 bases; bases outside gene matches: 11. The CDR3 runs to 16 residues. Per the germline V gene, CDR1 is ENHRY and CDR2 is SYGVKD. CDR3 DNA sequence: TGTGCCATCAGTGAAGGTAGCGGGGTAGAGGGGAATGAGCAGTTCTTC. Amino acids: CAISEGSGVEGNEQFF.

The chain couples TRBV14 to TRBJ1-2, with TRBD1 matching 7 bases. This CDR3 region has 14 residues. V shed 0 bases and J 8 bases; nucleotides not matched to a gene: 6. Per germline, CDR1 SGHDN and CDR2 FVKESK. For the CDR3, the DNA is TGTGCCAGCAGCCAAGATGACAGGGAAGGCGGCTACACCTTC. It yields the protein CASSQDDREGGYTF.

The V gene is TRBV19, the J gene TRBJ2-1; 7 bases agree with TRBD2. CDR1 is LNHDA, CDR2 SQIVND, per germline (reference sequence). This CDR3 is 16 amino acids long. J was trimmed by 2 bases and V by 9 bases; bases with no gene match: 13. CDR3 DNA sequence: TGTGCCAGCCGCCGAGGGGAGGGCCCCACCTACAATGAGCAGTTCTTC. It is translated as CASRRGEGPTYNEQFF.

The J gene is TRBJ1-5, the V gene TRBV30; D not certain. The CDR3 extends over 13 amino acids. Germline CDR1 reads GTSNPN; CDR2 reads SVGIG (reference sequence). The ends were cut back, 5 bases at V and 2 bases at J, with 10 bases in the middle. CDR3 sequence reads: CAWRGVGNQPQHF. CDR3 nucleotide sequence: TGTGCCTGGCGAGGTGTAGGCAATCAGCCCCAGCATTTT.